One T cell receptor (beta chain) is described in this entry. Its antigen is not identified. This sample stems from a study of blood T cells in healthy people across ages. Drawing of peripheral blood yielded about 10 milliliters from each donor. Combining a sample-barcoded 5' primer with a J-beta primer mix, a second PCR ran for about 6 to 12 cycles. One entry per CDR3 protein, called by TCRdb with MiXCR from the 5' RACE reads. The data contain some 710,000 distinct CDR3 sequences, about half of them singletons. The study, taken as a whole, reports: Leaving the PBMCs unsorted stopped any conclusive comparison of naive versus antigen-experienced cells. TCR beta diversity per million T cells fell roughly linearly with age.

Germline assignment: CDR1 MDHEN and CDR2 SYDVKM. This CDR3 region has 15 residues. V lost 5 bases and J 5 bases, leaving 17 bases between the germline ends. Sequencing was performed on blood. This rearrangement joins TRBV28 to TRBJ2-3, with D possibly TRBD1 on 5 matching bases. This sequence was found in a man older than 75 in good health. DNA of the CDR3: TGTGCCAGCAGTCCACCCTCAGGGTACGGAGATACGCAGTATTTT. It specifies CASSPPSGYGDTQYF.